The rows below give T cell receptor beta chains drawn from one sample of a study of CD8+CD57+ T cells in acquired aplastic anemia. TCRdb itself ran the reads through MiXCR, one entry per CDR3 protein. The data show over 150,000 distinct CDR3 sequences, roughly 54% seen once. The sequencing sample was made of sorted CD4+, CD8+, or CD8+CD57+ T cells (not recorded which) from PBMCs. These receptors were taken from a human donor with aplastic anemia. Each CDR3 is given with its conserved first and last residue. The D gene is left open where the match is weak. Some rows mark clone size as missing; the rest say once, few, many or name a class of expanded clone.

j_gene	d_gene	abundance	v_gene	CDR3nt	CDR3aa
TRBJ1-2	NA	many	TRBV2	TGTGCCAGCAGTGGGCGGCCTAACTATGGCTACACCTTC	CASSGRPNYGYTF
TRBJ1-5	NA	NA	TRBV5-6	TGTGCCAGCAGCTTGGCATCCGATCAGCCCCAGCATTTT	CASSLASDQPQHF
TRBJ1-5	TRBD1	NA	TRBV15	TGTGCCACCAGCAGTGACACAACAGGGGGCAGGCAGCCCCAGCATTTT	CATSSDTTGGRQPQHF
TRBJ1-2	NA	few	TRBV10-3	TGTGCCATCAGGCCCCCAGGGAGGGGCTACACCTTC	CAIRPPGRGYTF
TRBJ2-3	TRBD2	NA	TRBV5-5	TGTGCCAGCAGCGGCAGCGGGGGGGCGGTGTATACGCAGTATTTT	CASSGSGGAVYTQYF
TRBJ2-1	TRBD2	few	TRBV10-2	TGCGCCAGCAGCCATGGACTAGTATTAGGTGATGAGCAGTTCTTC	CASSHGLVLGDEQFF
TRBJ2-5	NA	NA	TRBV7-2	TGTGCCAGCAGCTTAGGGACGGTGAAAACGAAAGAGACCCAGTACTTC	CASSLGTVKTKETQYF
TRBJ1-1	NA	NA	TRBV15	TGTGCCACCAGCAATAAGGGAGGCACTGAAGCTTTCTTT	CATSNKGGTEAFF
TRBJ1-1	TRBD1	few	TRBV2	TGTGCCAGCAGGGCGGGACAGAGCACTGAAGCTTTCTTT	CASRAGQSTEAFF
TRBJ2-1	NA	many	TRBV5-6	TGTGCCAGCAGCTTGGTTCCGGGACTGAGCTCCTACAATGAGCAGTTCTTC	CASSLVPGLSSYNEQFF
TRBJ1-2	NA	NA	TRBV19	TGTGCCAGTAGTATAGAGGGAGGAACACTGATCTATGGCTACACCTTC	CASSIEGGTLIYGYTF
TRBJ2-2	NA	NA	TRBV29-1	TGCAGCCGACAGGTGGCCACCAACACCGGGGAGCTGTTTTTT	CSRQVATNTGELFF
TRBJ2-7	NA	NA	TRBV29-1	TGCAGCGCAGGACAAGAACCCTACGAGCAGTACTTC	CSAGQEPYEQYF
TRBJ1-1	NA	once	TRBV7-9	TGTGCCACAGCAGGGGATACTGAAGCTTTCTTT	CATAGDTEAFF
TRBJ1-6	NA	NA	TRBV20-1	TGCAGTGCTAGAGCCCTTACAGGGTTTAATTCACCCCTCCACTTT	CSARALTGFNSPLHF
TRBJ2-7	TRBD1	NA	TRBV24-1	TGTGCCACCAGTGGCCCCGGGACAGGGGACGACGAGCAGTACTTC	CATSGPGTGDDEQYF
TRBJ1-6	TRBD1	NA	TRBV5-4	TGTGCCAGCAGCTTTGACAGGGGAGATTCACCCCTCCACTTT	CASSFDRGDSPLHF
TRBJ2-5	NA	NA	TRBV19	TGTGCCAGTAGTATTGGTCCGAGGGGTATAGAGACCCAGTACTTC	CASSIGPRGIETQYF
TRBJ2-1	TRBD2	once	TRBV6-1	TGTGCCAGCAGTGGAGATCCTGAAACGGGGGGGCACAATGAGCAGTTCTTC	CASSGDPETGGHNEQFF
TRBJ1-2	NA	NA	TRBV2	TGTGCCAGCAATGTACGGAACTATGGCTACACCTTC	CASNVRNYGYTF
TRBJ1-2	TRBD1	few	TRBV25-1	TGTGCCAGCAGTGAATTCGACAGGGTAATGACTGGCTACACCTTC	CASSEFDRVMTGYTF
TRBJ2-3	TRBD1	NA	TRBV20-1	TGCAGTGCTGGCCAGTTCCCGGGACAGGGACGCGGTACGCAGTATTTT	CSAGQFPGQGRGTQYF
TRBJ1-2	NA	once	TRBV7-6	TGTGCCAGCAGCTTAGCTTACGGCTATGGCTACACCTTC	CASSLAYGYGYTF
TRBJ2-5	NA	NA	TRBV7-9	TGTGCCAGCAGCTTAGGGGTGGGGGACCAAGAGACCCAGTACTTC	CASSLGVGDQETQYF
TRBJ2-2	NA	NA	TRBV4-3	TGCGCCAGCAGCCAAGATCTGCCAGGCTTGGGGAACACCGGGGAGCTGTTTTTT	CASSQDLPGLGNTGELFF
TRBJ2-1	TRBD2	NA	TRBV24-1	TGTGCCACCAGTGACCCGACTAGCGGGAGACTCGATGAGCAGTTCTTC	CATSDPTSGRLDEQFF
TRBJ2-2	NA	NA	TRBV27	TGTGCCAGCAGTTTAGTACAGGTCGCGAACACCGGGGAGCTGTTTTTT	CASSLVQVANTGELFF
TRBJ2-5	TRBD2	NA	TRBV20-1	TGCAGTGCTGGCGGCACTAGCGGGAGGCAAGAGACCCAGTACTTC	CSAGGTSGRQETQYF